The 15 T cell receptor beta chains in this list originate from one sample, sequenced in a study of T-cell reconstitution after alpha-beta-depleted transplantation in children. TCRbeta library construction was performed incorporating unique molecular identifiers. TCRdb passed the PCR reads through MiXCR, listing each CDR3 protein once. The repertoire holds under 300,000 distinct CDR3 sequences, with 11% as singletons. Sequencing used peripheral blood, obtained 180 days after TCRalphabeta/CD19-depleted stem cell transplant. The receptors here all came from a male patient between 2 and 10 years old who had a stem cell transplant for chronic granulomatous disease, so the T cells may come from the graft donor.

The sample holds many counts of this clonotype. The chain is built from TRBV20-1 and TRBJ2-1; 10 bases fit TRBD1. There are 14 residues in the CDR3. CDR1 is DFQATT, CDR2 SNEGSKA, per germline (reference sequence). The CDR3, as DNA: TGCAGCCCCGCCGGGACAGGGGCTGGGGATGAGCAGTTCTTC. Protein product: CSPAGTGAGDEQFF.

The rearrangement joins TRBV7-9 to TRBJ2-7; D is unclear. The CDR3 has 14 residues. V shed 5 bases and J shed 3 bases, with 14 bases lying between them. CDR1 SEHNR and CDR2 FQNEAQ come from the germline V gene (reference sequence). CDR3 in DNA: TGTGCCAGCAGCCAAGACAAGTGGGACTACGAGCAGTACTTC. Translated, it gives CASSQDKWDYEQYF.

This chain links TRBV4-2 with TRBJ2-1; D gene ambiguous. Between the trimmed V and J ends, which lost 2 bases and 0 bases, there was a span of 14 bases. The germline V gene has CDR1 LGHNA and CDR2 YNFKEQ. The CDR3 is 17 residues long. This chain's CDR3 is CASSQFPATSSYNEQFF. DNA of the CDR3: TGTGCCAGCAGCCAATTTCCGGCGACCAGCTCCTACAATGAGCAGTTCTTC.

Ten or more counts support this clonotype. The V and J genes are TRBV7-2 and TRBJ2-7, with 11 bases matching TRBD2. Germline values: CDR1 SGHTA, CDR2 FQGNSA. Germline trimming cut 6 bases from V and 2 bases from J; bases unmatched to any gene: 6. This CDR3 is built from 15 residues. CDR3 residues: CASRLTSGSPYEQYF. The CDR3 DNA reads TGTGCCAGCAGACTTACTAGCGGGAGCCCCTACGAGCAGTACTTC.

This clonotype has ten or more counts. The genes are TRBV7-3 and TRBJ2-5, with 9 bases matching TRBD1. The V gene's germline CDR1 is SGHTA and CDR2 FQGTGA. With V trimmed by 5 bases and J by 4 bases, 5 bases remained unmatched. The CDR3 has 14 amino acids. The CDR3 reads CASSTGQGGETQYF. The CDR3 nucleotides read TGTGCCAGCAGCACGGGACAGGGAGGAGAGACCCAGTACTTC.

This clonotype has ten or more counts. This chain links TRBV27 with TRBJ2-3, with 9 bases lining up with TRBD1. With 6 bases clipped from V and 3 bases from J, the junction kept 16 bases outside the gene matches. CDR1 MNHEY and CDR2 SMNVEV come from the germline V gene (reference sequence). This CDR3 spans 18 amino acids. CDR3 sequence: CASRDRGSGQGRTDTQYF. In DNA form, the CDR3 reads TGTGCCAGCAGGGACAGGGGATCCGGACAGGGACGAACAGATACGCAGTATTTT.

The table lists this clonotype with many counts. J is TRBJ2-3 and V is TRBV20-1, with D unclear. This CDR3 region has 13 residues. Germline loops: CDR1 DFQATT, CDR2 SNEGSKA (reference sequence). In nucleotides, the CDR3 is TGCAGCCTGACTCAGAGCAGAACAGATACGCAGTATTTT. Amino acids: CSLTQSRTDTQYF.

This clonotype was detected ten times or more. The rearrangement links TRBV9 to TRBJ2-2; TRBD2 matches 12 bases. CDR3 length equals 17 residues. CDR1 is SGDLS and CDR2 is YYNGEE in the germline V gene. V gave up 0 bases and J gave up 5 bases; unmatched junction bases: 5. The CDR3 region has the DNA TGTGCCAGCAGCGTAGGGGCGGGGACTAGCGGGACCGGGGAGCTGTTTTTT. Translation: CASSVGAGTSGTGELFF.

This clonotype has a count of ten or more. J is TRBJ1-5 and V is TRBV12-3 or TRBV12-4; D not resolved. The CDR3 is made up of 15 amino acids. Trimming pared 5 bases from V and 0 bases from J, leaving 11 bases between. CDR3 in amino acids: CASSLWTDSNQPQHF. In DNA form, the CDR3 reads TGTGCCAGCAGTCTTTGGACGGATAGCAATCAGCCCCAGCATTTT.

This clonotype was counted at least ten times. The J gene is TRBJ1-5, the V gene TRBV12-3 or TRBV12-4; D is uncertain. The ends were cut back, 5 bases at V and 2 bases at J, with 7 bases in the middle. This CDR3 spans 13 amino acids. Written as DNA, the CDR3 is TGTGCCAGCAGTACCTCAGGCAATCAGCCCCAGCATTTT. Residues: CASSTSGNQPQHF.

This clonotype was observed at least ten times. This chain joins TRBV5-5 and TRBJ2-1; tentative D call: TRBD2 (5 bases). This CDR3 is 15 amino acids long. Trimming removed 1 base from V and 6 bases from J, with 14 bases in between. Looked up from germline, CDR1 is SGHKS and CDR2 is YYEKEE (reference sequence). In DNA form, the CDR3 reads TGTGCCAGCAGCTTGAACACATTGGGGAGCAATGAGCAGTTCTTC. Translating it yields CASSLNTLGSNEQFF.

This clonotype showed up many times. The chain uses TRBV6-2 or TRBV6-3 and TRBJ2-3, with 9 nucleotides matching TRBD1. Trimming removed 3 bases from V and 1 base from J; junction bases left unmatched: 2. The CDR3 has 15 residues. Germline-derived CDR1 and CDR2 are MNHEY and SVGEGT. The CDR3 DNA is TGTGCCAGCAGTTATTGGGACAGGGGCACAGATACGCAGTATTTT. This gives the protein CASSYWDRGTDTQYF.

This clonotype was observed a handful of times. This chain connects TRBV4-1 to TRBJ2-1; D not certain. This CDR3 has 15 amino acids. Germline CDR1 is MGHRA and CDR2 is YSYEKL. Trimming pared 0 bases from V and 7 bases from J, leaving 13 bases between. The CDR3 DNA reads as TGCGCCAGCAGCCAAGATGGGCCCGGGCGGAATGAGCAGTTCTTC. It translates to CASSQDGPGRNEQFF.

This clonotype came up many times. This rearrangement joins TRBV7-9 to TRBJ1-1; no clear D gene. V lost 7 bases, J lost 7 bases, and 10 bases lay in between. The CDR3 is made up of 11 amino acids. The germline gives CDR1 SEHNR, CDR2 FQNEAQ (reference sequence). The CDR3 reads CASTVRNEAFF. DNA for the CDR3: TGTGCCAGCACCGTAAGAAATGAAGCTTTCTTT.

This clonotype showed up many times. This rearrangement joins TRBV5-6 to TRBJ2-1; TRBD2 aligns across 7 bases. This CDR3 comprises 15 residues. The J segment lost 3 bases and the V segment lost 3 bases, leaving 6 bases of the junction unmatched. Germline V gene data show CDR1 as SGHDT and CDR2 as YYEEEE. CDR3 sequence: CASSYLTSFYNEQFF. The CDR3 coding sequence is TGTGCCAGCAGCTACTTGACTAGCTTCTACAATGAGCAGTTCTTC.